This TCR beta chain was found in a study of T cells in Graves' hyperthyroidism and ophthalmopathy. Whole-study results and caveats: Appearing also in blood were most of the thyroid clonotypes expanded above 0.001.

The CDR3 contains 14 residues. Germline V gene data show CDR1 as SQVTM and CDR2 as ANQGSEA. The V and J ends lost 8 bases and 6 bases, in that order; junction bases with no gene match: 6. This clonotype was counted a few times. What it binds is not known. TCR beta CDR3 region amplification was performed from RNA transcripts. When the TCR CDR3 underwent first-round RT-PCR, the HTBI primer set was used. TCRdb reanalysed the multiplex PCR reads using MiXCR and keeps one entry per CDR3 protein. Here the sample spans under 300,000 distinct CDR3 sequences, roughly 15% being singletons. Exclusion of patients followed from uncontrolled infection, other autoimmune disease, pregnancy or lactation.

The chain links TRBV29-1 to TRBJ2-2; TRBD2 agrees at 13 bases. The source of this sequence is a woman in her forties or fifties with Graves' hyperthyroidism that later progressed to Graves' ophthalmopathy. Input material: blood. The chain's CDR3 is CSTGLAGDPGELFF. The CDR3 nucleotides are TGCAGCACCGGACTAGCGGGAGATCCCGGGGAGCTGTTTTTT.